Presented here are 32 T cell receptor beta chains from one specimen sequenced in a study of CD8 T cells in ankylosing spondylitis. Each CDR3 protein gets one entry after TCRdb re-called the 5' RACE reads with MiXCR. The data contain 110,000 to 150,000 distinct CDR3 sequences, roughly 7.7% of them singletons. Sequenced input: synovial fluid, either unsorted or a sorted T cell fraction (not recorded which). The receptors here all came from a male donor with ankylosing spondylitis.

V gene TRBV20-1 combines with J gene TRBJ1-4; D is unclear. V was clipped by 3 bases and J by 0 bases, with 11 bases between them. CDR3 size: 15 residues. Germline values: CDR1 DFQATT, CDR2 SNEGSKA (reference sequence). The CDR3 spells CSARGSGATNEKLFF. The CDR3 DNA is TGCAGTGCTAGGGGCTCTGGGGCAACTAATGAAAAACTGTTTTTT.

This clonotype was recorded many times. This chain connects TRBV7-2 to TRBJ2-7, with 9 nucleotides matching TRBD2. The CDR3 runs 15 residues. The trim removed 0 bases at V and 4 bases at J, leaving 4 bases unmatched. Germline V lookup: CDR1 SGHTA, CDR2 FQGNSA. Here the CDR3 reads CASSLAAGGRYEQYF. The CDR3, as DNA: TGTGCCAGCAGCTTAGCAGCGGGGGGCCGTTACGAGCAGTACTTC.

The chain carries TRBV28 and TRBJ1-1; 7 nucleotides match TRBD1. The germline V gene has CDR1 MDHEN and CDR2 SYDVKM. This CDR3 is built from 13 residues. After removal of 7 bases from V and 7 bases from J, the junction contained 9 bases not matched to a gene. The CDR3 region is CASTFGTDFEAFF. In DNA, the CDR3 is TGTGCCAGCACCTTCGGGACAGATTTTGAAGCTTTCTTT.

This clonotype occurred many times. The gene calls are TRBV24-1 and TRBJ2-1, with D tentatively TRBD1 or TRBD2 (6 bases each). This CDR3 is 15 amino acids long. The V and J ends lost 5 bases and 4 bases respectively, with 14 bases between them. The V gene's germline CDR1 is KGHDR and CDR2 SFDVKD. CDR3 bases: TGTGCCACCAGTGCGGGGGCTCAGATATACAATGAGCAGTTCTTC. This translates into CATSAGAQIYNEQFF.

The rearrangement uses TRBV27 and TRBJ1-6; 7 bases map to TRBD1. The CDR3 totals 13 residues. The J segment lost 8 bases and the V segment lost 4 bases, leaving 2 bases of the junction unmatched. Germline CDR1 and CDR2: MNHEY and SMNVEV (reference sequence). CDR3 nucleotides: TGTGCCAGCAGTTACACAGGGGATTCACCCCTCCACTTT. Translation: CASSYTGDSPLHF.

This CDR3 is CASSFTRQADTQYF. The CDR3 DNA reads as TGTGCCAGCAGCTTTACCCGTCAAGCAGATACGCAGTATTTT. The chain links TRBV7-9 to TRBJ2-3; no firm D call. CDR1 SEHNR and CDR2 FQNEAQ come from the germline V gene (reference sequence). The CDR3 covers 14 residues. The V gene lost 3 bases and the J gene lost 4 bases, with 11 bases spanning the gap.

This clonotype was recorded at least ten times. The chain carries TRBV14 and TRBJ1-1; D is possibly TRBD1 (5 bases). Trimming removed 4 bases from V and 4 bases from J, with 10 bases in between. The germline CDR1 and CDR2 sequences are SGHDN and FVKESK. The CDR3 contains 13 residues. Here the CDR3 reads CASSRGGSTEAFF. The DNA of the CDR3 is TGTGCCAGCAGCCGTGGGGGGAGCACTGAAGCTTTCTTT.

This clonotype has more than one count but fewer than ten. V usage is TRBV28 and J usage is TRBJ1-2; 9 bases line up with TRBD1. Germline V gene sequence: CDR1 MDHEN, CDR2 SYDVKM. This CDR3 region has 15 residues. Trimming cost V 2 bases and J 4 bases; bases outside gene matches: 5. The CDR3 coding sequence is TGTGCCAGCAGTTTACAGACAGGGGGGATCTATGGCTACACCTTC. This encodes CASSLQTGGIYGYTF.

This clonotype has a single count. This rearrangement joins TRBV7-2 to TRBJ2-5, with D unclear. V lost 3 bases, J lost 4 bases, and 15 bases lay in between. This CDR3 spans 15 amino acids. The germline CDR1 and CDR2 sequences are SGHTA and FQGNSA. The CDR3 protein is CASSLDLSKIETQYF. The CDR3, as DNA: TGTGCCAGCAGCTTGGACCTCTCAAAGATAGAGACCCAGTACTTC. Full variable domain (missing parts from reference TRBV7-2 and TRBJ2-5): GAGVSQSPSNKVTEKGKDVELRCDPISGHTALYWYRQSLGQGLEFLIYFQGNSAPDKSGLPSDRFSAERTGGSVSTLTIQRTQQEDSAVYLCASSLDLSKIETQYFGPGTRLLVL.

This clonotype was seen a handful of times. The V and J genes are TRBV28 and TRBJ1-5; possible D gene TRBD1, 5 bases. In germline, CDR1 is MDHEN, CDR2 SYDVKM. CDR3 length: 15 residues. Trimming cost V 7 bases and J 7 bases, with 20 bases left between them. This CDR3 is CASTSPVGGLQPQHF. In DNA, the CDR3 is TGTGCCAGCACTTCCCCCGTGGGGGGACTCCAGCCCCAGCATTTT. Supplemented by reference TRBV28 and TRBJ1-5, the full variable domain reads DVKVTQSSRYLVKRTGEKVFLECVQDMDHENMFWYRQDPGLGLRLIYFSYDVKMKEKGDIPEGYSVSREKKERFSLILESASTNQTSMYLCASTSPVGGLQPQHFGDGTRLSIL.

This clonotype has a single count. The V and J genes are TRBV28 and TRBJ1-2; a weak D match, TRBD1 (5 bases). V gave up 7 bases and J gave up 3 bases, with 18 bases separating them. CDR1 MDHEN and CDR2 SYDVKM come from the germline V gene. The length of the CDR3 is 15 residues. The CDR3 is CASIALGGGYYGYTF. The CDR3 nucleotides read TGTGCCAGCATCGCACTCGGGGGGGGATACTATGGCTACACCTTC.

This clonotype was seen many times. The chain joins TRBV7-2 to TRBJ2-7; TRBD2 matches at 8 bases. Germline CDR1 and CDR2: SGHTA and FQGNSA. The junction had 8 bases not matched to a gene; V was cut back by 6 bases and J by 7 bases. This CDR3 has 13 residues. CDR3 in DNA: TGTGCCAGCAGTCCCGGACTAGCAGGGGAGCAGTACTTC. Protein sequence: CASSPGLAGEQYF.

A few counts support this clonotype. The V call is TRBV7-9, the J call TRBJ2-1; a possible D gene is TRBD1 (6 bases). CDR1 and CDR2 from the germline V gene are SEHNR and FQNEAQ (reference sequence). The CDR3 has 14 residues. The V end was cut by 5 bases, the J end by 3 bases, with 11 bases between. The CDR3 loop reads CASSATGSYNEQFF. CDR3 in DNA: TGTGCCAGCAGCGCTACAGGGAGCTACAATGAGCAGTTCTTC.

This clonotype was observed at least ten times. V gene TRBV24-1 combines with J gene TRBJ2-3; TRBD2 matches 12 bases. This CDR3 has 18 amino acids. CDR1 and CDR2 (germline): KGHDR, SFDVKD. The ends lost 3 bases at V and 1 base at J; junction bases unmatched: 7. The CDR3, as DNA: TGTGCCACCAGTGATCGCCAGGGACTAGCGGGTCGCACAGATACGCAGTATTTT. Translation gives CATSDRQGLAGRTDTQYF.

This chain connects TRBV30 to TRBJ1-5; 7 bases map to TRBD1. The CDR3 sequence is 13 residues long. CDR1 is GTSNPN, CDR2 SVGIG, per germline (reference sequence). V lost 2 bases and J lost 5; bases outside the gene matches: 3. The CDR3 loop reads CAWSRDSHQPQHF. The CDR3 DNA is TGTGCCTGGAGTCGGGACAGTCATCAGCCCCAGCATTTT.

This clonotype occurred many times. V gene TRBV11-2 combines with J gene TRBJ2-5; 8 bases fit TRBD1. This CDR3 region has 18 residues. J gave up 2 bases and V 3 bases, and 14 bases lay outside the gene matches. Per the germline V gene, CDR1 is SGHAT and CDR2 is FQNNGV. CDR3 sequence reads: CASSFKSGTGGKQETQYF. Written as DNA, the CDR3 is TGTGCCAGCAGCTTCAAAAGTGGGACAGGCGGCAAACAAGAGACCCAGTACTTC.

This clonotype came up many times. This chain links TRBV4-3 with TRBJ1-1, with 10 bases identical to TRBD1. The CDR3 consists of 15 residues. V lost 4 bases and J lost 7; bases outside the gene matches: 9. CDR1 is LGHNA, CDR2 YSLEER, per germline. The CDR3 is CASSLDRGPPFEAFF. DNA for the CDR3: TGCGCCAGCAGCCTCGACAGGGGGCCGCCGTTTGAAGCTTTCTTT.

V gene TRBV19 combines with J gene TRBJ2-6; a possible D gene is TRBD2 (5 bases). V shed 3 bases and J shed 4 bases, with 16 bases lying between them. The germline gives CDR1 LNHDA, CDR2 SQIVND (reference sequence). The CDR3 is 17 residues long. The CDR3 loop reads CASSMGNGVPGANVLTF. CDR3 nucleotide sequence: TGTGCCAGTAGTATGGGTAACGGGGTCCCAGGGGCCAACGTCCTGACTTTC.

This clonotype was observed many times. The chain combines TRBV20-1 with TRBJ2-5; D might be TRBD2 (6 bases). CDR1 and CDR2 from the germline V gene are DFQATT and SNEGSKA (reference sequence). Trimming shortened V by 7 bases and J by 5 bases, and 20 bases separated the two germline ends. The CDR3 is 14 residues long. This CDR3 is CSVQDGAGRETQYF. As DNA, the CDR3 is TGCAGTGTCCAAGATGGCGCAGGGAGGGAGACCCAGTACTTC.

This clonotype has at least ten counts. The V and J genes are TRBV24-1 and TRBJ2-7; D gene unclear. V was cut by 2 bases and J by 3 bases, with 13 bases left in between. The CDR3 contains 15 residues. Per germline, CDR1 KGHDR and CDR2 SFDVKD. The chain's CDR3 is CATSDSTRDLYEQYF. The CDR3 nucleotides are TGTGCCACCAGTGATTCTACCCGTGACCTCTACGAGCAGTACTTC.

Many counts were recorded for this clonotype. The chain carries TRBV5-1 and TRBJ1-2; D gene unclear. Trimming left V 4 bases short and J 0 bases short, with 13 bases between. This CDR3 spans 15 amino acids. Germline CDR1 is SGHRS and CDR2 is YFSETQ. CDR3 in DNA: TGCGCCAGCAGCCGCACCGTCATCACTAACTATGGCTACACCTTC. This gives the protein CASSRTVITNYGYTF.

This clonotype was observed a handful of times. At one of its ends the junction is not consistent with the germline gene, which may arise from a read error. V is TRBV5-5 and J is TRBJ1-2; tentatively, D is TRBD1 (5 bases). Germline CDR1 reads SGHKS; CDR2 reads YYEKEE (reference sequence). This CDR3 region has 14 residues. The CDR3 nucleotides read TGTGCCAGCAGCCCTACCCGGGACCGTGTTTTGGGGCGCTTC. This translates into CASSPTRDRVLGRF.

This clonotype was counted a few times. The gene calls are TRBV29-1 and TRBJ1-1; 7 nucleotides line up with TRBD1. There are 12 residues in the CDR3. V lost 7 bases, J lost 1 base, and 3 bases stayed unmatched. Germline V CDR1 and CDR2: SQVTM, ANQGSEA. CDR3 coding DNA: TGCAGCGGAGGACAGGAGAACACTGAAGCTTTCTTT. This translates into CSGGQENTEAFF.

This sequence joins TRBV5-1 and TRBJ1-2, with D perhaps TRBD1 (5 bases). V shed 0 bases and J shed 4 bases, with 10 bases lying between them. This CDR3 comprises 14 residues. Germline values: CDR1 SGHRS, CDR2 YFSETQ. CDR3 loop: CASSLDGDLYGYTF. The CDR3 coding sequence is TGCGCCAGCAGCTTGGATGGGGACCTCTATGGCTACACCTTC.

This chain connects TRBV7-8 to TRBJ2-3; TRBD1 agrees at 11 bases. The CDR3 has 15 amino acids. CDR1 and CDR2 (germline): SGHVS, FQNEAQ. Trimming removed 5 bases from V and 4 bases from J; junction bases left unmatched: 5. The CDR3 protein is CASSLRTGGADTQYF. The CDR3 bases are TGTGCCAGCAGCCTAAGGACAGGGGGCGCAGATACGCAGTATTTT.

This clonotype was seen at least ten times. The chain combines TRBV6-4 with TRBJ1-1; TRBD1 matches 10 bases. CDR3 size: 16 residues. The germline CDR1 and CDR2 sequences are MRHNA and SNTAGT. Unmatched junction bases numbered 13, after V lost 1 base and J lost 11 bases. The CDR3: CASSDYPLTGGRGAFF. Written as DNA, the CDR3 is TGTGCCAGCAGTGACTACCCTCTGACAGGGGGCAGAGGGGCTTTCTTT.

This clonotype was seen many times. V is TRBV29-1 and J is TRBJ2-5; TRBD2 might be the D (5 bases). V lost 6 bases to trimming and J lost 5 bases, with 13 bases between them. This CDR3 contains 12 residues. The germline CDR1 and CDR2 sequences are SQVTM and ANQGSEA. The CDR3 nucleotides are TGCAGCGTCCGCTATGGGGAGGAGACCCAGTACTTC. Encoded protein: CSVRYGEETQYF.

A few counts support this clonotype. The chain joins TRBV29-1 to TRBJ1-1, with 7 bases that match TRBD1. With V trimmed by 6 bases and J by 4 bases, 11 bases remained unmatched. The CDR3 sequence is 14 residues long. CDR1 and CDR2 from the germline V gene are SQVTM and ANQGSEA. The CDR3 loop is CSVLPGQVGTEAFF. In nucleotides, the CDR3 is TGCAGCGTGCTACCCGGACAGGTCGGCACTGAAGCTTTCTTT.

This clonotype was seen at least ten times. The DNA for the CDR3 is TGTGCCAGCAGTGAACCGACTAGCTGGGTGGAGACCCAGTACTTC. Its translation: CASSEPTSWVETQYF. The chain employs TRBV25-1 and TRBJ2-5, with TRBD2 matching over 7 bases. J lost 5 bases, V lost 2 bases, and 8 bases had no gene match. CDR1 is MGHDK and CDR2 is SYGVNS in the germline V gene. The CDR3 contains 15 residues.

This clonotype occurred a few times. V is TRBV7-9 and J is TRBJ2-5, with a weak D call TRBD2 (5 bases). In germline, CDR1 is SEHNR, CDR2 FQNEAQ (reference sequence). The V end lost 1 base, the J end lost 7 bases, and 16 bases lay between the germline ends. The CDR3 has 15 residues. This chain's CDR3 is CASSLGTHPSATQYF. For the CDR3, the DNA is TGTGCCAGCAGCTTAGGGACTCACCCATCGGCGACCCAGTACTTC.

CDR3 DNA: TGTGCCACCAGCAAAGGACAGGTTCGCAACAATGAGCAGTTCTTC. It specifies CATSKGQVRNNEQFF. V and J are TRBV15 and TRBJ2-1; TRBD1 matches at 7 bases. With 4 bases clipped from V and 5 bases from J, the junction kept 8 bases outside the gene matches. The CDR3 has 15 residues. CDR1 and CDR2 (germline): LNHNV, YYDKDF (reference sequence).

This clonotype was detected many times. This chain connects TRBV15 to TRBJ1-4; D may be TRBD1 (5 bases). CDR3 size: 16 residues. The germline V gene encodes CDR1 LNHNV and CDR2 YYDKDF (reference sequence). V lost 5 bases to trimming and J lost 7 bases, with 20 bases between them. This chain's CDR3 is CATSPEPGIVSEKLFF. For the CDR3, the DNA is TGTGCCACCAGCCCCGAACCAGGGATCGTGAGTGAAAAACTGTTTTTT.